This T cell receptor (beta chain) was captured in a study of T cell repertoires in cytomegalovirus infection. TCRdb passed the reads through MiXCR, listing each CDR3 protein once. The profile shows 900,000 to 950,000 distinct CDR3 sequences, roughly 31% of them singletons. The CDR3 has 16 residues. The V gene end was trimmed by 1 base and the J gene end by 3 bases; junction bases not matched to a gene: 7. The germline CDR1 and CDR2 sequences are MGHRA and YSYEKL. Turning to this clonotype: What it binds is unknown.

The receptor comes from a human donor in good health (CMV status not recorded). Some clones in this sample may be carry-over from other donors' samples. This specimen was cultured CD8+ T cells from PBMCs, taken from culture after CMV antigen stimulation. The rearrangement uses TRBV4-1 and TRBJ2-7; 9 nucleotides line up with TRBD1. CDR3 residues: CASSQAWTGENYEQYF. CDR3 nucleotides: TGCGCCAGCAGCCAAGCCTGGACAGGGGAAAACTACGAGCAGTACTTC.